The T cell receptor (beta chain) under discussion was sequenced for a study of OX40 agonist ivuxolimab in advanced cancers. Concerning this clone: Its antigen remains unknown.

The method was immunoSEQ multiplex PCR; TCRdb's version includes in-frame clones alone and lacks a portion of them. Of approximately 20,000 clones in the sample, 65% to 70% are singletons; the top ten hold about 12%. Study-level results: At 0.1 to 3.0 mg/kg and by week 6, CD4+ and CD8+ T cells in the blood had expanded clonally.

This specimen was CD4+ or CD8+ T cells sorted from blood, taken in a trial of the OX40 agonist ivuxolimab. The source of this sequence is an adult with an advanced solid tumor such as melanoma, head and neck, liver or kidney cancer.

Here the CDR3 reads CASSWTSGGFNEQFF. CDR3 DNA sequence: TGTGCCAGCAGCTGGACTAGCGGAGGCTTCAATGAGCAGTTCTTC. The chain links TRBV6-5 to TRBJ2-1; 10 bases agree with TRBD2. This CDR3 comprises 15 residues. CDR1 is MNHEY, CDR2 SVGAGI, per germline. J lost 6 bases, V lost 6 bases, and 8 bases had no gene match.